Listed below are T cell receptor beta chains from one sample, sequenced in a study of identical twins. A single record per CDR3 protein comes from TCRdb applying MiXCR to the 5' RACE reads. The sample records some 500,000 distinct CDR3 sequences, around 9.6% being singletons. In addition, the sample was reused for a study of yellow fever vaccine responses in identical twins.

Sequenced sample: PBMCs. All receptors come from a woman under 30 in good health. The CDR3 runs from the conserved cysteine through the conserved F or W. Fields, in order: J gene, V gene, D gene, clone size, CDR3 DNA, CDR3 protein. D genes are given only for firm matches. Clone size is not always given. Where it is, it says once, few, many or a class for expanded clones.

TRBJ2-5 TRBV29-1 TRBD1 . TGCAGCGTCTCACCGGGACAGGGAATGAAGACCCAGTACTTC CSVSPGQGMKTQYF
TRBJ1-2 TRBV7-9 . few TGTGCCAGCAGCTTCTCGACAGCCGAGAGCTATGGCTACACCTTC CASSFSTAESYGYTF
TRBJ2-7 TRBV7-9 . . TGTGCCAGCAGCCCTACACCTTTGGGCGAGCAGTACTTC CASSPTPLGEQYF
TRBJ2-4 TRBV20-1 TRBD2 many TGCAGTGCTAGACGACTAGCGGGAGAGGTGAACATTCAGTACTTC CSARRLAGEVNIQYF
TRBJ2-7 TRBV6-2/TRBV6-3 . . TGTGCCAGCAGTTATCGGGTGGGGAGCTCCTACGAGCAGTACTTC CASSYRVGSSYEQYF
TRBJ2-1 TRBV27 . few TGTGCCAGCAGTTTATTTCGTGGAAACAATGAGCAGTTCTTC CASSLFRGNNEQFF
TRBJ2-1 TRBV7-9 . few TGTGCCAGCAGCCCCCCTAGGGCCAAGGATGAGCAGTTCTTC CASSPPRAKDEQFF
TRBJ2-5 TRBV5-8 TRBD2 once TGTGCCAGCAGCTTGAGTTGGCGGGAGGGTTATGGTGGAACCCAGTACTTC CASSLSWREGYGGTQYF
TRBJ2-7 TRBV7-2 . few TGTGCCAGCAGCTTAGTTACAGGGGAGGCTTACGAGCAGTACTTC CASSLVTGEAYEQYF
TRBJ2-2 TRBV20-1 . . TGCAGTGCAAGGTCGCGGAGCCTCACCGGGGAGCTGTTTTTT CSARSRSLTGELFF
TRBJ2-1 TRBV6-6 TRBD2 . TGTGCCAGCAGTTACTCGATTCCTAGCGGCTCCTACAATGAGCAGTTCTTC CASSYSIPSGSYNEQFF
TRBJ2-5 TRBV29-1 TRBD1 many TGCAGCGTCCTAAGAAGGACAGGGGAAGAGACCCAGTACTTC CSVLRRTGEETQYF
TRBJ2-6 TRBV5-1 TRBD1 . TGCGCCAGCAGCCCCGGGGACAGGGCGTACGGGGCCAACGTCCTGACTTTC CASSPGDRAYGANVLTF
TRBJ2-4 TRBV7-9 TRBD1 few TGTGCCAGCAGCGAAACAGGGGGATTCGGCAAAAACATTCAGTACTTC CASSETGGFGKNIQYF
TRBJ2-1 TRBV24-1 . many TGTGCCACCAGTGACTACGGGTTTCGGGCGGGCAATGAGCAGTTCTTC CATSDYGFRAGNEQFF
TRBJ2-7 TRBV12-3/TRBV12-4 TRBD1 few TGTGCCAGCAACTCCAGGGACAGGGGAGGCGAGCAGTACTTC CASNSRDRGGEQYF
TRBJ2-1 TRBV12-3/TRBV12-4 . . TGTGCCAGCAGTCTGGACCCCGCTGACAATGAGCAGTTCTTC CASSLDPADNEQFF
TRBJ1-1 TRBV5-5 TRBD1 . TGTGCCAGCAGCGCCCACAGGGGGGTTAGCACTGAAGCTTTCTTT CASSAHRGVSTEAFF
TRBJ2-1 TRBV5-1 . . TGCGCCAGCAGACTCGACACGTACAATGAGCAGTTCTTC CASRLDTYNEQFF
TRBJ1-1 TRBV10-3 TRBD1 few TGTGCCACCACAGACAGGGCAATGAACACTGAAGCTTTCTTT CATTDRAMNTEAFF
TRBJ1-1 TRBV7-9 . many TGTGCCAGCAGCCCGGGGAGGGGTGAAGCTTTCTTT CASSPGRGEAFF
TRBJ2-1 TRBV19 . . TGTGCCAGTAGTATCCCCAATGAGCAGTTCTTC CASSIPNEQFF
TRBJ1-5 TRBV14 . few TGTGCCAGCACCCCCCTGGACTGGAATCAGCCCCAGCATTTT CASTPLDWNQPQHF
TRBJ2-7 TRBV24-1 . few TGTGCCACCAGTGATCCTCGGACAGCCAGCTACGAGCAGTACTTC CATSDPRTASYEQYF
TRBJ2-1 TRBV29-1 TRBD2 few TGCAGCGTTGAAGGGGAGGGGACTAGCATCAATGAGCAGTTCTTC CSVEGEGTSINEQFF
TRBJ1-5 TRBV12-3/TRBV12-4 . many TGTGCCAGCATGTTTGAGGGAACCAGAAACCAGCCCCAGCATTTT CASMFEGTRNQPQHF
TRBJ2-7 TRBV5-1 . . TGCGCCAGCAGCCATAAACAGGGTGGTACCTACGAGCAGTACTTC CASSHKQGGTYEQYF
TRBJ2-7 TRBV28 TRBD1 . TGTGCCAGCAGCTCCGGACAGGGGGCAGGAGAGCAGTACTTC CASSSGQGAGEQYF
TRBJ2-1 TRBV24-1 . few TGTGCCACCAGTGATAGTCAGGCATGGAATGAGCAGTTCTTC CATSDSQAWNEQFF
TRBJ1-5 TRBV20-1 TRBD1 . TGCAGTGCTGCCAGGGGGTTGAGCGGCAATCAGCCCCAGCATTTT CSAARGLSGNQPQHF
TRBJ2-5 TRBV12-3/TRBV12-4 . many TGTGCCAGCAGACTCCGGGGCCTCGGCCAAGAGACCCAGTACTTC CASRLRGLGQETQYF
TRBJ2-1 TRBV28 . few TGTGCCAGCAGGACAGAGGACAAAATTAATCCTGAGCAGTTCTTC CASRTEDKINPEQFF
TRBJ2-7 TRBV7-2 . many TGTGCCAGCAGCTCCTATCAGGAACAGTACTTC CASSSYQEQYF
TRBJ1-6 TRBV28 TRBD1 . TGTGCCAGCAGTTCCTTCCCGGGACAGGGTAATTCACCCCTCCACTTT CASSSFPGQGNSPLHF
TRBJ2-7 TRBV27 . few TGTGCCACCGTGACGTCCCACGAGCAGTACTTC CATVTSHEQYF
TRBJ2-4 TRBV28 . . TGTGCCAGCAGTTTGGGCCGAACCACCTCCTTC CASSLGRTTSF
TRBJ2-7 TRBV5-1 . . TGCGCCAGTAGCCCCCTATCCGGCAGGGACTACGAGCAGTACTTC CASSPLSGRDYEQYF
TRBJ2-3 TRBV12-3/TRBV12-4 . . TGTGCCAGCACTCCGGGGGCCAGTTGGGCAGATACGCAGTATTTT CASTPGASWADTQYF
TRBJ2-5 TRBV2 . few TGTGCCAGCAGTGAAAGTTCGAAAGAGACCCAGTACTTC CASSESSKETQYF
TRBJ1-1 TRBV10-3 . . TGTGCCATCAGTGACCAGCGGGGAGCTTTCTTT CAISDQRGAFF
TRBJ1-1 TRBV29-1 . many TGCAGCGCGGGACGTGGGGGAAACACTGAAGCTTTCTTT CSAGRGGNTEAFF
TRBJ2-1 TRBV11-2 . . TGTGCCAGCAGCACCTTACACCAGGGCCCCTACAATGAGCAGTTCTTC CASSTLHQGPYNEQFF